These 22 T cell receptor beta chains share one sample of origin, sequenced in a study of blood T cell repertoires in COVID-19 (TCRdb year 2020). To prepare the library, the immunoSEQ multiplex PCR assay was applied. The immuneACCESS repertoire file appears here via TCRdb, limited to in-frame rearrangements. These files lack a portion of the clones; in checked studies, under half of the deficit traces to unresolved V genes, and the cause of the others is not known. Here the sample has around 130,000 clones; 70% to 85% occur a single time. The ten most abundant clones make up 12% of the sample. Source material: peripheral blood. The receptors come from a woman aged 55-75 years with acute or convalescent COVID-19.

The rearrangement joins TRBV2 to TRBJ1-1, with D possibly TRBD1 on 6 matching bases. Germline CDR1 is SNHLY and CDR2 is FYNNEI. Trimming removed 3 bases at V and 6 bases at J, with 17 bases between. This CDR3 has 15 amino acids. The CDR3 DNA follows: TGTGCCAGCAGTGAGGTGTTGGGGACAAGGCCTGAAGCTTTCTTT. Encoded protein: CASSEVLGTRPEAFF.

This clone was detected a few times. The rearrangement joins TRBV7-8 to TRBJ1-1, with 12 bases matching TRBD1. The CDR3 length is 18 residues. V dropped 3 bases and J dropped 4; count of bases not matched to a gene: 12. In germline, CDR1 is SGHVS, CDR2 FQNEAQ. In DNA form, the CDR3 reads TGTGCCAGCAGCTTTGGGGGCATCCGGGACAGGGGGCTCACTGAAGCTTTCTTT. Translated: CASSFGGIRDRGLTEAFF.

This clone was observed a single time. The chain joins TRBV5-4 to TRBJ2-1, with D perhaps matching TRBD2 (5 bases). The germline gives CDR1 SGHNT, CDR2 YYREEE (reference sequence). The CDR3 loop spans 15 amino acids. V was cut by 0 bases and J by 5 bases, with 12 bases left in between. For the CDR3, the DNA is TGTGCCAGCAGCTTGGGAGCGGCCCTTGACAATGAGCAGTTCTTC. Translated: CASSLGAALDNEQFF.

The J gene is TRBJ2-1, the V gene TRBV13, with D possibly matching TRBD2 (6 bases). V lost 3 bases and J 9 bases, leaving 12 bases between the germline ends. The CDR3 covers 13 residues. In germline, CDR1 is PRHDT, CDR2 FYEKMQ (reference sequence). The CDR3 nucleotides read TGTGCCAGCAGCTTTGAGGGGAGGACTGAGCAGTTCTTC. Translating it yields CASSFEGRTEQFF.

This sequence joins TRBV19 and TRBJ2-2; 9 bases align to TRBD2. Germline lookup yields CDR1 LNHDA and CDR2 SQIVND (reference sequence). Unmatched junction bases numbered 3, after V lost 1 base and J lost 6 bases. This CDR3 has 15 amino acids. The CDR3 sequence: CASSIAAGGAGELFF. For the CDR3, the DNA is TGTGCCAGTAGTATAGCGGCGGGGGGGGCCGGGGAGCTGTTTTTT.

The genes are TRBV7-9 and TRBJ1-4; tentatively, D is TRBD1 (5 bases). CDR1 and CDR2 (germline): SEHNR, FQNEAQ (reference sequence). CDR3 length equals 14 residues. Trimming left V 1 base short and J 5 bases short, with 8 bases between. The CDR3 spells CASSLDRRNEKLFF. The CDR3 DNA is TGTGCCAGCAGCTTAGACAGGCGGAATGAAAAACTGTTTTTT.

The chain combines TRBV25-1 with TRBJ1-3, with 7 bases that match TRBD1. The CDR3 runs to 15 residues. The junction had 9 bases not matched to a gene; V was cut back by 4 bases and J by 6 bases. Germline CDR1 is MGHDK and CDR2 is SYGVNS. DNA of the CDR3: TGTGCCAGCAGTGCCCTTTGGACAGGAGAAAACACCATATATTTT. Translation: CASSALWTGENTIYF. Using reference TRBV25-1 and TRBJ1-3 for the parts outside the CDR3, the full variable domain is EADIYQTPRYLVIGTGKKITLECSQTMGHDKMYWYQQDPGMELHLIHYSYGVNSTEKGDLSSESTVSRIRTEHFPLTLESARPSHTSQYLCASSALWTGENTIYFGEGSWLTVV.

The J gene is TRBJ1-5, the V gene TRBV19; D not resolved. The V and J ends lost 8 bases and 3 bases respectively, with 11 bases between them. CDR3 length equals 13 residues. Germline V lookup: CDR1 LNHDA, CDR2 SQIVND (reference sequence). This CDR3 is CASATEYNQPQHF. CDR3 coding DNA: TGTGCCAGTGCAACAGAGTACAATCAGCCCCAGCATTTT. The full variable domain, its missing parts supplied by reference TRBV19 and TRBJ1-5, is DGGITQSPKYLFRKEGQNVTLSCEQNLNHDAMYWYRQDPGQGLRLIYYSQIVNDFQKGDIAEGYSVSREKKESFPLTVTSAQKNPTAFYLCASATEYNQPQHFGDGTRLSIL.

V is TRBV19 and J is TRBJ1-2; TRBD1 matches at 9 bases. The V gene end was trimmed by 7 bases and the J gene end by 2 bases; junction bases not matched to a gene: 2. CDR1 LNHDA and CDR2 SQIVND come from the germline V gene (reference sequence). The CDR3 totals 13 residues. The CDR3 DNA reads as TGTGCCAGTAATGACAGGGGGAACTATGGCTACACCTTC. This sequence encodes CASNDRGNYGYTF.

The J gene is TRBJ2-3, the V gene TRBV6-4; 9 bases align to TRBD2. V was pared by 3 bases and J by 4 bases, with 8 bases of the junction left unmatched. From germline, CDR1 is MRHNA and CDR2 SNTAGT. The CDR3 has 16 amino acids. This chain's CDR3 is CASSEEGGGAPDTQYF. CDR3 bases: TGTGCCAGCAGTGAGGAGGGCGGGGGGGCCCCAGATACGCAGTATTTT.

The chain combines TRBV6-5 with TRBJ1-2, with D possibly matching TRBD1 (6 bases). This CDR3 spans 16 amino acids. Germline V gene sequence: CDR1 MNHEY, CDR2 SVGAGI. Trimming took 4 bases from V and 7 from J, leaving 22 bases between them. The DNA of the CDR3 is TGTGCCAGCAGTTCAACCCCACAGGGAACCCTACCTGGCTACACCTTC. Translated: CASSSTPQGTLPGYTF.

The V gene is TRBV2, the J gene TRBJ1-1; perhaps TRBD1 as D (6 bases). This CDR3 is built from 13 residues. Germline V gene sequence: CDR1 SNHLY, CDR2 FYNNEI. V shed 8 bases and J shed 4 bases, with 14 bases lying between them. DNA for the CDR3: TGTGCCAGCGCAAGACAGGTTGTCACTGAAGCTTTCTTT. Its protein product is CASARQVVTEAFF. The complete variable domain, with remaining parts taken from reference TRBV2 and TRBJ1-1, reads EPEVTQTPSHQVTQMGQEVILRCVPISNHLYFYWYRQILGQKVEFLVSFYNNEISEKSEIFDDQFSVERPDGSNFTLKIRSTKLEDSAMYFCASARQVVTEAFFGQGTRLTVV.

This rearrangement joins TRBV11-2 to TRBJ1-1; D ambiguous. The germline V and J ends were trimmed by 5 bases and 1 base, with 11 bases remaining between them. Germline CDR1 reads SGHAT; CDR2 reads FQNNGV. The CDR3 length is 14 residues. The chain's CDR3 is CASSTRTQNTEAFF. CDR3 nucleotides: TGTGCCAGCAGCACTAGGACTCAGAACACTGAAGCTTTCTTT.

CDR3 region: CASGREGAGELFF. As DNA, the CDR3 is TGTGCTAGTGGTAGGGAGGGGGCCGGGGAGCTGTTTTTT. V is TRBV12-5 and J is TRBJ2-2, with D maybe TRBD2 (7 bases). The V and J ends lost 5 bases and 6 bases respectively, with 10 bases between them. The CDR3 has 13 residues. CDR1 is LGHNT and CDR2 is FRNRAP in the germline V gene.

The V and J genes are TRBV18 and TRBJ2-2; a possible D gene is TRBD2 (5 bases). CDR1 and CDR2 from the germline V gene are KGHSH and LQKENI. Trimming stripped 1 base from V and 5 bases from J, with 14 bases between. The CDR3 has 16 amino acids. The CDR3 DNA is TGTGCCAGCTCACCACTTCGGGCCCCGGGGACCGGGGAGCTGTTTTTT. Translating it yields CASSPLRAPGTGELFF.

The V gene is TRBV6-4, the J gene TRBJ2-7, with D possibly being TRBD2 (6 bases). V was cut by 8 bases and J by 7 bases, with 21 bases left in between. The length of the CDR3 is 14 residues. The V gene's germline CDR1 is MRHNA and CDR2 SNTAGT. In nucleotides, the CDR3 is TGTGCCAGCCCTGGGGAGGTTCCTTTACGGGAGCAGTACGTC. Protein product: CASPGEVPLREQYV.

The chain uses TRBV7-9 and TRBJ1-1; D is unclear. Trimming cost V 4 bases and J 0 bases, with 9 bases left between them. Per germline, CDR1 SEHNR and CDR2 FQNEAQ (reference sequence). This CDR3 contains 14 residues. In DNA, the CDR3 is TGTGCCAGCAGCTGGGAGGGTTTGAACACTGAAGCTTTCTTT. Amino acid sequence: CASSWEGLNTEAFF.

The CDR3 DNA reads as TGTGCCAGCGGATTTTGGGCTTCCTACGAGCAGTACTTC. It codes for CASGFWASYEQYF. This chain uses TRBV11-2 with TRBJ2-7; the D is unclear. The ends were cut back, 8 bases at V and 1 base at J, with 12 bases in the middle. CDR1 is SGHAT, CDR2 FQNNGV, per germline. The CDR3 is made up of 13 amino acids. Drawing the rest from reference TRBV11-2 and TRBJ2-7, the complete variable domain is EAGVAQSPRYKIIEKRQSVAFWCNPISGHATLYWYQQILGQGPKLLIQFQNNGVVDDSQLPKDRFSAERLKGVDSTLKIQPAKLEDSAVYLCASGFWASYEQYFGPGTRLTVT.

The chain recombines TRBV27 with TRBJ1-1; D remains ambiguous. V lost 4 bases to trimming and J lost 4 bases, with 16 bases between them. Germline CDR1 and CDR2: MNHEY and SMNVEV (reference sequence). The CDR3 consists of 15 residues. The CDR3 DNA is TGTGCCAGCAGTTCCCGCCCCAGAGGAGGCACTGAAGCTTTCTTT. Its protein product is CASSSRPRGGTEAFF.

This clone appeared a single time. V and J are TRBV3-1 (or the pseudogene TRBV3-2) and TRBJ1-2; unclear D gene. V was trimmed by 2 bases and J by 7 bases, leaving 8 bases between them. The length of the CDR3 is 12 residues. In germline, CDR1 is LGHDT, CDR2 YNNKEL (reference sequence). CDR3 nucleotide sequence: TGTGCCAGCAGCCAATTCGGTTCTGGCTACACCTTC. Translating it yields CASSQFGSGYTF.

The chain carries TRBV19 and TRBJ1-1; D might be TRBD1 (6 bases). Trimming left V 8 bases short and J 5 bases short, with 9 bases between. Germline V gene lookup returns CDR1 LNHDA and CDR2 SQIVND (reference sequence). The CDR3 is 11 residues long. CDR3 in amino acids: CASQGWTEAFF. The CDR3 coding sequence is TGTGCCAGTCAGGGGTGGACTGAAGCTTTCTTT.

V is TRBV10-1 and J is TRBJ2-7, with D maybe TRBD1 (6 bases). The V gene's germline CDR1 is WNHNN and CDR2 SYGVQD (reference sequence). The ends were cut back, 2 bases at V and 12 bases at J, with 20 bases in the middle. The CDR3 spans 14 residues. CDR3 nucleotides: TGCGCCAGCAGTGAGCAGACAGGCTCCAACGGGGCGTACGTC. Amino acids: CASSEQTGSNGAYV.